This entry is about one T cell receptor beta chain. Authors' methods: By means of reference gene primer amplification, nucleated cell counts were estimated. Assay: immunoSEQ multiplex PCR; the TCRdb copy retains only in-frame clones and omits some. The DNA was the basis for D and trimming; V, J and clone size are from that table. Found here are some 120,000 clones, approximately 80% of them singletons; the top ten hold 12%. This record comes from a study of blood T cell repertoires in COVID-19. About the research overall: The study drew acute and convalescent COVID-19 samples from the United States, Italy and Spain. T cells, B-cell-depleted T cells, or PBMCs provided the cDNA or gDNA that served as material.

CDR3 length equals 15 residues. The germline CDR1 and CDR2 sequences are SGHRS and YFSETQ. The V end lost 0 bases, the J end lost 0 bases, and 8 bases lay between the germline ends. The sequenced material came from peripheral blood. The sequence was collected from a man between 60 and 75 years old with acute or convalescent COVID-19. The gene calls are TRBV5-1 and TRBJ2-3, with D tentatively TRBD2 (6 bases). The CDR3 sequence is CASSLGRASTDTQYF. The DNA for the CDR3 is TGCGCCAGCAGCTTGGGGAGGGCCAGCACAGATACGCAGTATTTT.